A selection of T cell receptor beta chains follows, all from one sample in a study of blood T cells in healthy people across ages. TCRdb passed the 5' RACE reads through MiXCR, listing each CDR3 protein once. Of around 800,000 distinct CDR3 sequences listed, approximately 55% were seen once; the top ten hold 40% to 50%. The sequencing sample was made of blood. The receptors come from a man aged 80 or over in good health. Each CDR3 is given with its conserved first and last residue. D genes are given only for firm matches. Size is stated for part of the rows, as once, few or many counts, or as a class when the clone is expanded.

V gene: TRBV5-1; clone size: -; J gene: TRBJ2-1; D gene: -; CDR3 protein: CASSLEGTFYNEQFF; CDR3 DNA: TGCGCCAGCAGCTTGGAAGGGACATTTTACAATGAGCAGTTCTTC
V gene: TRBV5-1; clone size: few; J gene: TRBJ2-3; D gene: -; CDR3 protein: CASSRVGTSSTDTQYF; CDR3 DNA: TGCGCCAGCAGCCGCGTGGGGACTTCTAGCACAGATACGCAGTATTTT
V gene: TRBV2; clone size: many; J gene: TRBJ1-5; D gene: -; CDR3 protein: CASSAGVGNQPQHF; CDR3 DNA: TGTGCCAGCAGCGCAGGGGTGGGCAATCAGCCCCAGCATTTT
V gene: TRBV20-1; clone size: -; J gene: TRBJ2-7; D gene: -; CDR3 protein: CSASRDRAYEQYF; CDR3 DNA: TGCAGTGCTAGTCGCGACAGAGCCTACGAGCAGTACTTC
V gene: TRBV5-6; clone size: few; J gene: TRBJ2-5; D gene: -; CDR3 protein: CASSLVGIGETQYF; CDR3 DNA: TGTGCCAGCAGCTTGGTCGGGATAGGAGAGACCCAGTACTTC
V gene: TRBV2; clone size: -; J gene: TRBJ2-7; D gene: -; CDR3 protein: CASSDPGQITQYF; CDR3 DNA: TGTGCCAGCAGTGATCCGGGACAAATAACGCAGTACTTC
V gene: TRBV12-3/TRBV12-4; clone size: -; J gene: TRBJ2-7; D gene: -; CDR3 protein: CASSPGGKSYEQYF; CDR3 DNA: TGTGCCAGCAGTCCAGGGGGGAAATCCTACGAGCAGTACTTC
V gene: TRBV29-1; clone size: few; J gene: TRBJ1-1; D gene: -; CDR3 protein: CSVEKGGGVNTEAFF; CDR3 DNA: TGCAGCGTTGAGAAGGGAGGTGGGGTGAACACTGAAGCTTTCTTT
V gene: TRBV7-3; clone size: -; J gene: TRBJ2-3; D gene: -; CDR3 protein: CASSLKGGGPDTQYF; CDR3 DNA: TGTGCCAGCAGCTTAAAAGGGGGGGGCCCAGATACGCAGTATTTT
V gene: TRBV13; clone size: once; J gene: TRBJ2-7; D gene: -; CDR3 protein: CASSYGISRSYEQYF; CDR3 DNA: TGTGCCAGCAGCTATGGGATTAGCCGGTCCTACGAGCAGTACTTC
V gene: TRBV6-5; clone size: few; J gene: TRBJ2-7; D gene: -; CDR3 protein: CASSVARSSYEQYF; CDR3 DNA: TGTGCCAGCAGCGTAGCGAGGAGCTCCTACGAGCAGTACTTC
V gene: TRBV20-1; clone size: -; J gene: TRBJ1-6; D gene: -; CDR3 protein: CSAPTGFAYNSPLHF; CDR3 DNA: TGCAGTGCTCCGACGGGGTTTGCCTATAATTCACCCCTCCACTTT
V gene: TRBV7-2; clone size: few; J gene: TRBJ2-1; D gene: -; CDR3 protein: CASTMAGYEQFF; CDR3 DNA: TGTGCCAGCACGATGGCTGGCTACGAGCAGTTCTTC
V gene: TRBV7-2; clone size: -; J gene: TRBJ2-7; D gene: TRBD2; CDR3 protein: CASSFGGAGVDQYF; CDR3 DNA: TGTGCCAGCAGCTTCGGAGGAGCGGGAGTAGACCAGTACTTC
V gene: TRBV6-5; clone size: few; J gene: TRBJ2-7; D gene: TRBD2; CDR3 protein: CASTPTSGRAYEQYF; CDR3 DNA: TGTGCCAGCACCCCCACTAGCGGGAGGGCCTACGAGCAGTACTTC
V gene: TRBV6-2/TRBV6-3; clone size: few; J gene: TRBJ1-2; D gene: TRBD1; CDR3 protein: CASSLSGTGAYGYTF; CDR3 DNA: TGTGCCAGCAGTCTTAGCGGGACAGGGGCCTATGGCTACACCTTC
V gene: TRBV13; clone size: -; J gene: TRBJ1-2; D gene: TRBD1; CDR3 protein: CASSPRQGFYGYTF; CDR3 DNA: TGTGCCAGCAGCCCCCGACAGGGCTTCTATGGCTACACCTTC
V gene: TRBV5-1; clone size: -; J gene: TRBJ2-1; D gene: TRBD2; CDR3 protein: CASSSLAGGLVNEQFF; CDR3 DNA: TGCGCCAGCAGCTCATTAGCGGGAGGGCTGGTCAATGAGCAGTTCTTC
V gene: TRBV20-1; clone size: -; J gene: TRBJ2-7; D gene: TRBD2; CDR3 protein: CSATHSGVDIYEQYF; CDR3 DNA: TGCAGTGCTACCCATAGCGGGGTCGACATTTACGAGCAGTACTTC
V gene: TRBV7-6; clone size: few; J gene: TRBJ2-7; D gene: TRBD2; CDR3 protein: CASSPPETSGRVEQYF; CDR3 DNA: TGTGCCAGCAGCCCCCCCGAGACTAGCGGGAGGGTGGAGCAGTACTTC
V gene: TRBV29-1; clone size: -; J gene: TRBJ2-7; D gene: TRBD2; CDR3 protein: CSVDLSGGYNEQYF; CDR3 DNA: TGCAGCGTTGACCTAAGCGGGGGCTACAATGAGCAGTACTTC
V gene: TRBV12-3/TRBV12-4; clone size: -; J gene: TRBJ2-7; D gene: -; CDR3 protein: CASSLQGPTYKQYF; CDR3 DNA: TGTGCCAGCAGTTTACAGGGGCCTACCTACAAGCAGTACTTC